This T cell receptor (beta chain) comes out of a study of T-cell reconstitution after alpha-beta-depleted transplantation in children. Study outcomes and limitations: Reportedly, only several hundred clones from non-depleted graft cells drove alpha-beta T-cell counts at about two months. TCRbeta diversity was high at day 60 in some patients (a result of surviving recipient T cells and thymic progenitors). The authors attributed T-cell counts and diversity one year after transplant mostly to newly produced T cells.

This clonotype has a count of ten or more. The antigen is undetermined. The CDR3 runs 14 residues. Germline V CDR1 and CDR2: MNHEY, SVGAGI. V gave up 2 bases and J gave up 4 bases, with 11 bases separating them. The TCRbeta library incorporated unique molecular identifiers. TCRdb processed the PCR reads anew with MiXCR; each CDR3 protein has one entry. The data show about 830,000 distinct CDR3 sequences, approximately 15% seen once. The sequencing here drew on PBMCs, mostly from graft donor cells, taken 360 days after TCRalphabeta/CD19-depleted stem cell transplant. The V and J genes are TRBV6-5 and TRBJ1-2; D is unclear. This receptor was obtained from a male patient between 5 and 17 years old who had a stem cell transplant for acute lymphoblastic leukemia, so the T cells may come from the graft donor. CDR3: CASSYGQEFYGYTF. The CDR3 region has the DNA TGTGCCAGCAGTTACGGGCAAGAATTCTATGGCTACACCTTC.